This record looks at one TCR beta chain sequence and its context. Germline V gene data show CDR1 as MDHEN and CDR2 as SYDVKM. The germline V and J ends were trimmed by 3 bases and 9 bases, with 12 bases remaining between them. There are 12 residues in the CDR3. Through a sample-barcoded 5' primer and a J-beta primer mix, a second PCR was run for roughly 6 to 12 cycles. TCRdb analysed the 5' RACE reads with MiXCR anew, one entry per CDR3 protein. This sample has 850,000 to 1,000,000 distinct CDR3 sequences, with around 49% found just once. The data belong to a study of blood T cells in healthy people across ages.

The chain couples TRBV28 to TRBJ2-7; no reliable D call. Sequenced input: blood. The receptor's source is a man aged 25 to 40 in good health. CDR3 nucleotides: TGTGCCAGCAGTTTGGTCCTTCTAGGGCAGTACTTC. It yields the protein CASSLVLLGQYF.